Given below is one T cell receptor (beta chain) in context. Original methodology: Amplifying reference gene primers gave estimates of nucleated cell counts. Only in-frame clones appear in the TCRdb table, and some are missing; sequencing was by immunoSEQ multiplex PCR. The V and J calls and clone size are taken from that table; D and trimming were inferred from the DNA. The sample shows 110,000 or so clones, roughly 84% of them seen only once. This sample was included in a study of blood T cell repertoires in COVID-19. Study-level information: Acute and convalescent COVID-19 specimens originated in the United States, Italy and Spain.

There are 12 residues in the CDR3. With V trimmed by 6 bases and J by 6 bases, 5 bases remained unmatched. Germline V gene data show CDR1 as LGHDT and CDR2 as YNNKEL (reference sequence). The TCR originated in an elderly woman with active or convalescent COVID-19. Sequences were obtained from peripheral blood. The chain uses TRBV3-1 (or the pseudogene TRBV3-2) and TRBJ2-7, with 7 bases aligning to TRBD2. As DNA, the CDR3 is TGTGCCAGCAGTCGGACTAGAGCCGAGCAGTACTTC. This codes for CASSRTRAEQYF.